Below are 2 T cell receptor beta chains sequenced from a single sample in a study of cytomegalovirus exposure and HLA in healthy donors (dated by TCRdb to about 2017). Library construction relied on the immunoSEQ multiplex PCR assay. The source is immuneACCESS, and TCRdb retained only in-frame sequences with V and J called. Part of the clones is not carried over; for the studies checked, unresolved V genes explain less than half of this, and the remainder is unexplained. The sample data list around 160,000 clones, and about 90% of these were observed just once. The ten largest clones capture approximately 3% of the sample. The sample consisted of PBMCs. Receptors were obtained from a woman younger than 35 in good health and CMV-seropositive.

V usage is TRBV7-9 and J usage is TRBJ2-3; 7 nucleotides align to TRBD2. V lost 3 bases and J lost 6; bases outside the gene matches: 6. The CDR3 consists of 14 residues. In germline, CDR1 is SEHNR, CDR2 FQNEAQ (reference sequence). The CDR3 spells CASSLRELFDTQYF. The CDR3 DNA is TGTGCCAGCAGCTTGCGGGAGCTGTTCGATACGCAGTATTTT. Combining the CDR3 with reference TRBV7-9 and TRBJ2-3 gives the whole variable domain DTGVSQNPRHKITKRGQNVTFRCDPISEHNRLYWYRQTLGQGPEFLTYFQNEAQLEKSRLLSDRFSAERPKGSFSTLEIQRTEQGDSAMYLCASSLRELFDTQYFGPGTRLTVL.

This chain uses TRBV27 with TRBJ2-3, with a weak D call TRBD1 (5 bases). V lost 6 bases and J 5 bases, leaving 15 bases between the germline ends. The CDR3 totals 14 residues. Germline CDR1 is MNHEY and CDR2 is SMNVEV (reference sequence). The CDR3 loop reads CASSFGLQGDTQYF. The DNA for the CDR3 is TGTGCCAGCAGCTTTGGGCTTCAGGGAGATACGCAGTATTTT.